Listed below are T cell receptor beta chains from one sample, sequenced in a study of T cells in Graves' hyperthyroidism and ophthalmopathy. TCRdb processed the multiplex PCR reads anew with MiXCR; each CDR3 protein has one entry. Found here are a few hundred thousand distinct CDR3 sequences, approximately 15% of them singletons; the top ten hold more than 4.5%. Source material: blood. The receptors derive from a woman between 25 and 40 years old with Graves' hyperthyroidism that later progressed to Graves' ophthalmopathy. Both conserved end residues are part of each CDR3. The D gene is left open where the match is weak. Clone size is stated in some rows and not others, as once, few, many or a class when expanded.

TRBD2 TRBJ2-5 TRBV5-4 NA TGTGCCAGCAGCCCTGGGGGAGGGTTTTCGGAGACCCAGTACTTC CASSPGGGFSETQYF
NA TRBJ2-7 TRBV5-1 few TGCGCCAGCAGCTTGGACAGGGCCTTCTACGAGCAGTACTTC CASSLDRAFYEQYF
NA TRBJ2-3 TRBV6-1 NA TGTGCCAGCAGTGAAAATACCGGAGGGGCGTTAGATACGCAGTATTTT CASSENTGGALDTQYF
NA TRBJ2-7 TRBV6-1 many TGTGCCAACCCGTACTTTATTCCCCCGGGACTCAAGCAGTACTTC CANPYFIPPGLKQYF
NA TRBJ2-3 TRBV4-3 many TGCGCCAGCAGCCAGGTAGCGGAAGTTAGCACAGATACGCAGTATTTT CASSQVAEVSTDTQYF
TRBD1 TRBJ1-2 TRBV6-5 NA TGTGCCAGCAGTTACCCGCCAGGGGGAAGAGAATATGGCTACACCTTC CASSYPPGGREYGYTF
NA TRBJ2-7 TRBV10-3 many TGTGCCATCAGAAAGGACGGAGAGCAGTACTTC CAIRKDGEQYF
TRBD1 TRBJ1-6 TRBV20-1 many TGCAGTGCTAGAGATGCGCGCGGGACAGGGGGCGATTCACCCCTCCACTTT CSARDARGTGGDSPLHF
NA TRBJ2-7 TRBV15 few TGTGCCACCAGCCCACGACAGGCGACCTACGAGCAGTACTTC CATSPRQATYEQYF
NA TRBJ2-7 TRBV5-5 NA TGTGCCAGCAGACTTAGCGGTCTAGGCGAGCAGTACTTC CASRLSGLGEQYF
TRBD2 TRBJ2-5 TRBV7-6 NA TGTGCCAGCAGCTCTGGGGGCGGGAGGGCCTATGAGACCCAGTACTTC CASSSGGGRAYETQYF
NA TRBJ2-5 TRBV3-1 many TGTGCCAGCAACGGACCAGGGTCCCAAGAGACCCAGTACTTC CASNGPGSQETQYF
NA TRBJ1-5 TRBV28 many TGTGGGTGCGGGGGCAGCCCGACCCGAGTGGGCAATCAGCCCCAGCATTTT CGCGGSPTRVGNQPQHF
NA TRBJ1-1 TRBV19 many TGTGCCAGTAGTATTTTTGGGGGGGGGAACACTGAAGCTTTCTTT CASSIFGGGNTEAFF
TRBD2 TRBJ2-1 TRBV24-1 many TGTGCCACCAGTGGTCCTACTAGCGGGAGGCCATCCCGACACAATGAGCAGTTCTTC CATSGPTSGRPSRHNEQFF
TRBD1 TRBJ2-7 TRBV7-2 many TGTGCCAGCAGCTCCGGGACAGGGAAGTACGAGCAGTACTTC CASSSGTGKYEQYF
TRBD2 TRBJ2-7 TRBV6-1 few TGTGCCAGCAGGCGGGGTGGGGGGACTAGCGGGAGATTCTACGAGCAGTACTTC CASRRGGGTSGRFYEQYF
TRBD1 TRBJ1-5 TRBV28 few TGTGCCAGCACCGCGGGACAGGGGGGGAATCAGCCCCAGCATTTT CASTAGQGGNQPQHF
NA TRBJ1-3 TRBV20-1 many TGCAGTGCCGCCTTTGGGGGTGCTGGAAACACCATATATTTT CSAAFGGAGNTIYF
NA TRBJ2-4 TRBV7-2 many TGTGCCAGCAGCTTAGTCGGGGCAACCAAAAACATTCAGTACTTC CASSLVGATKNIQYF
TRBD1 TRBJ1-4 TRBV12-5 many TGTGCTAGTGGTTTGGGACAGGGGACCGATAAACTGTTTTTT CASGLGQGTDKLFF
TRBD1 TRBJ2-6 TRBV19 NA TGTGCCAGTAGAAGGACAGGCTTAGGGTCTGGGGCCAACGTCCTGACTTTC CASRRTGLGSGANVLTF
NA TRBJ1-4 TRBV20-1 few TGCAGTGCCCCACCCCCAGGGAGGGATGAAAAACTGTTTTTT CSAPPPGRDEKLFF